What follows describes a single T cell receptor beta chain. The data derive from a study of T cell changes during pregnancy in multiple sclerosis. Measured with immunoSEQ multiplex PCR; TCRdb has only the in-frame clones, and not every one. There are under 90,000 clones in the sample; approximately 92% occur only once, and 3.7% lies in the top ten. This receptor was taken from a female donor in good health, enrolled as a control in a pregnancy study. Sequences were derived from peripheral blood, sampled after pregnancy.

The CDR3 region has the DNA TGTGCCACCAGCACGCGCAGGGGAACTAATGAAAAACTGTTTTTT. It specifies CATSTRRGTNEKLFF. This sequence joins TRBV15 and TRBJ1-4, with D tentatively TRBD1 (6 bases). Trimming left V 4 bases short and J 1 base short, with 10 bases between. The CDR3 length is 15 residues. The germline V gene has CDR1 LNHNV and CDR2 YYDKDF (reference sequence).